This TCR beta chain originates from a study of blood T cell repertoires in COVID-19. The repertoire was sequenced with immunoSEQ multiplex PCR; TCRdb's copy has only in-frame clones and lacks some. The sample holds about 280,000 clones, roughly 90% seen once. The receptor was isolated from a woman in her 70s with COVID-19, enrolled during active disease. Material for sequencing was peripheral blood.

The CDR3 DNA reads TGTGCCAGTAACTCCGGGACAGCTTTTGATCAGCCCCAGCATTTT. It yields the protein CASNSGTAFDQPQHF. V gene TRBV19 combines with J gene TRBJ1-5; 7 bases are a match to TRBD1. V gave up 7 bases and J gave up 5 bases; unmatched junction bases: 11. There are 15 residues in the CDR3. Germline CDR1 is LNHDA and CDR2 is SQIVND (reference sequence).